The source of this TCR beta chain is a study of shared clonotypes between healthy human individuals. Per the original methods: Junction-only sequences without quality scores were provided by ImmunoSEQ, so filtering was different. Assay used: immunoSEQ multiplex PCR; TCRdb lists only in-frame clones, some missing. V and J calls and clone size are given by that table; D and trimming were obtained from the DNA. This sample has roughly 2.4 million clones, with approximately 95% found just once. The V and J ends lost 6 bases and 6 bases, in that order; junction bases with no gene match: 5. The CDR3 loop spans 13 amino acids. Germline CDR1 and CDR2: LNHDA and SQIVND (reference sequence).

The rearrangement links TRBV19 to TRBJ1-2; TRBD1 matches at 9 bases. The TCR comes from a man aged 18 to 29 in good health. Sequences were obtained from naive CD4+ T cells sorted from blood. The subset denotes: CD45RA+ positively selected. The CDR3 DNA reads as TGTGCCAGTAGCCCACAGGGGGCGAATGGCTACACCTTC. It codes for CASSPQGANGYTF.